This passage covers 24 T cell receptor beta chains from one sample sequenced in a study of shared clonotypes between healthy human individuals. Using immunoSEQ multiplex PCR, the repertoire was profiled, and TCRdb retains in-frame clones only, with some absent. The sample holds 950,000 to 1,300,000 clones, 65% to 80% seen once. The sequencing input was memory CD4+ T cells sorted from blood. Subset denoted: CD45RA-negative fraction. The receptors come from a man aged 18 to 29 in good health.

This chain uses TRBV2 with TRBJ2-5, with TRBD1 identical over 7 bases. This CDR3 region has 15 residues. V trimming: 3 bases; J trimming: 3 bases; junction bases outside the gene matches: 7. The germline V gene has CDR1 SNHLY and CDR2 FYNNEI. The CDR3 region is CASSELLDREETQYF. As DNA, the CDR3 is TGTGCCAGCAGTGAGCTCCTCGACAGGGAAGAGACCCAGTACTTC.

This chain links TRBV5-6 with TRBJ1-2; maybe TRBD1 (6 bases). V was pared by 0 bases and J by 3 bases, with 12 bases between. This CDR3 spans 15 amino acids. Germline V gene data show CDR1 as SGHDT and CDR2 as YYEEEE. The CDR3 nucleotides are TGTGCCAGCAGCTTGGATAGTAGGGGGTACTATGGCTACACCTTC. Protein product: CASSLDSRGYYGYTF.

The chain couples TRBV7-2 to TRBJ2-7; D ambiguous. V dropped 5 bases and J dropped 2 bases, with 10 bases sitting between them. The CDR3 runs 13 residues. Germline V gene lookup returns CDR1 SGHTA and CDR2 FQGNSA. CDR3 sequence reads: CASSRPPAYEQYF. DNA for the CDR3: TGTGCCAGCAGCCGCCCCCCGGCCTACGAGCAGTACTTC.

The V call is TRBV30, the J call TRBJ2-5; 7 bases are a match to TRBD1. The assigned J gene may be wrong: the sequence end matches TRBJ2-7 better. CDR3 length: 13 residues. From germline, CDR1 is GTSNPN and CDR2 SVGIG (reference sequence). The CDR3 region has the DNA TGTGCCTGGAGTGGGGACAGTAACTACGAGCAGTACTTC. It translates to CAWSGDSNYEQYF.

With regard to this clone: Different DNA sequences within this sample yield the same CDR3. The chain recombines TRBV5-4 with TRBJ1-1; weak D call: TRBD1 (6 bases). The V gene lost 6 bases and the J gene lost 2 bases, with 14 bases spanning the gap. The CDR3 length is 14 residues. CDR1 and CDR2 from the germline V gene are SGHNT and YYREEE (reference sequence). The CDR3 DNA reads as TGTGCCAGCACCCCGAGGGGGGGTAACACTGAAGCTTTCTTT. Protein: CASTPRGGNTEAFF. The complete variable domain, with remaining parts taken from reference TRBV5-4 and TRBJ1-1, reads ETGVTQSPTHLIKTRGQQVTLRCSSQSGHNTVSWYQQALGQGPQFIFQYYREEENGRGNFPPRFSGLQFPNYSSELNVNALELDDSALYLCASTPRGGNTEAFFGQGTRLTVV.

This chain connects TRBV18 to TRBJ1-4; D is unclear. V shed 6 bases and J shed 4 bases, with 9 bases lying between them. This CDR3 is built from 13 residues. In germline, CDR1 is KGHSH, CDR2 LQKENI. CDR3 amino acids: CASSPDGNEKLFF. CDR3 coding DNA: TGTGCCAGCTCGCCGGACGGTAATGAAAAACTGTTTTTT.

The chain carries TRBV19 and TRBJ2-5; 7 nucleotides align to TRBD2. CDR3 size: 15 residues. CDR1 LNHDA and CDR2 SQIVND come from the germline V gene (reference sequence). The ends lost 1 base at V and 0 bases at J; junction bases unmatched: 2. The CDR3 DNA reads TGTGCCAGTAGTATAGTGGGGGGGTACCAAGAGACCCAGTACTTC. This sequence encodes CASSIVGGYQETQYF.

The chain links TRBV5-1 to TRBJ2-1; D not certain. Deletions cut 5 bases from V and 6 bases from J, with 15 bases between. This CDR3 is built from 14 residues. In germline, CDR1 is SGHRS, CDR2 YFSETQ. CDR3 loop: CASSPVVTRNEQFF. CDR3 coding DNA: TGCGCCAGCAGTCCGGTGGTCACCCGCAATGAGCAGTTCTTC. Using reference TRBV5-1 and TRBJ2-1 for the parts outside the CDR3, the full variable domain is KAGVTQTPRYLIKTRGQQVTLSCSPISGHRSVSWYQQTPGQGLQFLFEYFSETQRNKGNFPGRFSGRQFSNSRSEMNVSTLELGDSALYLCASSPVVTRNEQFFGPGTRLTVL.

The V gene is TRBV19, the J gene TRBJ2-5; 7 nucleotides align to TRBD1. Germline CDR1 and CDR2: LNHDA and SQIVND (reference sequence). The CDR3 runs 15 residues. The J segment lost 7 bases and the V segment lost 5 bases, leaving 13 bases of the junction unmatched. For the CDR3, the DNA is TGTGCCAGTAGTCTAGGACAGGCCAATAAGGGGACCCAGTACTTC. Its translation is CASSLGQANKGTQYF.

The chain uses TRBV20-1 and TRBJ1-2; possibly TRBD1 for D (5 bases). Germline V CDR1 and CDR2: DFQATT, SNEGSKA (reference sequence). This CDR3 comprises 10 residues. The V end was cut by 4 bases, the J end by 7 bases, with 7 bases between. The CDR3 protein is CSATGPGYTF. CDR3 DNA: TGCAGTGCTACAGGGCCTGGCTACACCTTC.

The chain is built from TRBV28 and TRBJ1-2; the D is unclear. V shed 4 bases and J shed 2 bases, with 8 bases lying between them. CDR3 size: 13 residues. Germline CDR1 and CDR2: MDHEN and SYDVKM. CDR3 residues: CASSWSVNYGYTF. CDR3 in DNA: TGTGCCAGCAGTTGGTCAGTAAACTATGGCTACACCTTC.

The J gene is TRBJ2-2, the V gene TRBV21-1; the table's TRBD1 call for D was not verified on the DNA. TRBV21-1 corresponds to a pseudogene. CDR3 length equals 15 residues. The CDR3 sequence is CASSTRTENTGELFF. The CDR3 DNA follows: TGTGCCAGCAGCACCCGGACAGAGAACACCGGGGAGCTGTTTTTT.

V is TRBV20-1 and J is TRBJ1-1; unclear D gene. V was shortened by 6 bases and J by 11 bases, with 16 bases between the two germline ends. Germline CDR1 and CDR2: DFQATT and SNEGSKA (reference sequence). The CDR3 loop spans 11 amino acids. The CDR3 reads CSAGVAGAAFF. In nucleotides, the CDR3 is TGCAGTGCCGGGGTAGCCGGAGCGGCTTTCTTT.

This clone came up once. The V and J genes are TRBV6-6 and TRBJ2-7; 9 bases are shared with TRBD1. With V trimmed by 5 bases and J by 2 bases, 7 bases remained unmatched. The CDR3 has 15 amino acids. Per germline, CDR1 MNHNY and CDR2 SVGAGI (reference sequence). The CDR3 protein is CASSTGTGNPYEQYF. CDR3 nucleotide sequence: TGTGCCAGCAGTACTGGGACAGGGAATCCCTACGAGCAGTACTTC.

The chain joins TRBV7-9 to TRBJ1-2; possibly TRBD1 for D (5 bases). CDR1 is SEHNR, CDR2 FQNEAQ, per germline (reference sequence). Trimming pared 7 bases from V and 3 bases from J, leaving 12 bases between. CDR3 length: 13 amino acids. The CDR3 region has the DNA TGTGCCAGCAACCGGGCGGGGGACTATGGCTACACCTTC. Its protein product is CASNRAGDYGYTF.

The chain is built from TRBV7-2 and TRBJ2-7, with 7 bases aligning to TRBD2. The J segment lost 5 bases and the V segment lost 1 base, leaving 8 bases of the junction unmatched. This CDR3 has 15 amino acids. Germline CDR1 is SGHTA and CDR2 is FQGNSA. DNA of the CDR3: TGTGCCAGCAGCTTAGGTCCGGCTAGCGGCCACGAGCAGTACTTC. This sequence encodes CASSLGPASGHEQYF. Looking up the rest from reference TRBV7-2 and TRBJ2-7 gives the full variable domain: GAGVSQSPSNKVTEKGKDVELRCDPISGHTALYWYRQSLGQGLEFLIYFQGNSAPDKSGLPSDRFSAERTGGSVSTLTIQRTQQEDSAVYLCASSLGPASGHEQYFGPGTRLTVT.

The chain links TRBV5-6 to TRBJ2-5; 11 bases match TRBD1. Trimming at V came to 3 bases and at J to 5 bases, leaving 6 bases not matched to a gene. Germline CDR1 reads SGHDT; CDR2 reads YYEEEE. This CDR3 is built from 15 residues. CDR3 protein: CASSWAWDRGETQYF. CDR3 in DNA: TGTGCCAGCAGCTGGGCTTGGGACAGGGGGGAGACCCAGTACTTC.

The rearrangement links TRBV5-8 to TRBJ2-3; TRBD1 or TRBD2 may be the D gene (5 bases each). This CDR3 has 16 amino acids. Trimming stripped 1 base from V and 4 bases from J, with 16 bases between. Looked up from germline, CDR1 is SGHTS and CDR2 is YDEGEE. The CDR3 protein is CASSLFVALGADTQYF. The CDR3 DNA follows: TGTGCCAGCAGCTTGTTCGTAGCTTTGGGGGCAGATACGCAGTATTTT.

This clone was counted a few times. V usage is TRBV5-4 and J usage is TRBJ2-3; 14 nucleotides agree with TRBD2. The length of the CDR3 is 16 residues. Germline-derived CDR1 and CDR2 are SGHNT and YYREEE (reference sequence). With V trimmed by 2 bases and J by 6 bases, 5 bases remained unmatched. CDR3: CASSFPGTSGSDTQYF. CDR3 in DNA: TGTGCCAGCAGCTTCCCCGGGACTAGCGGGAGTGATACGCAGTATTTT.

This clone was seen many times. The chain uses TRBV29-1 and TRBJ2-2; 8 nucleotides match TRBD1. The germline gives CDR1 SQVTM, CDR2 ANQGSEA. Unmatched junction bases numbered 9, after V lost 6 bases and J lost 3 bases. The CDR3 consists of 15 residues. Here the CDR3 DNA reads TGCAGCGTGAAAACTCCGGGACAGGACACCGGGGAGCTGTTTTTT. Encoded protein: CSVKTPGQDTGELFF.

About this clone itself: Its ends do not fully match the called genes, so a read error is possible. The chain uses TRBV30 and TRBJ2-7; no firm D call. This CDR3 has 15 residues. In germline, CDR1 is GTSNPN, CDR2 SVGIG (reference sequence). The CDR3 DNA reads TGTGCCTGGAGTGTACAATGGGTTCCCCCCTACGGGCAGTACTTC. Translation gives CAWSVQWVPPYGQYF.

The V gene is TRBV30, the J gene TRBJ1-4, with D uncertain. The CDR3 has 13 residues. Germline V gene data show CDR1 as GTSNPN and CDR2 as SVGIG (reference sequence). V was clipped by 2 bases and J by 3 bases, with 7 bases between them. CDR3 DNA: TGTGCCTGGAGTATAAGGGCTAATGAAAAACTGTTTTTT. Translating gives CAWSIRANEKLFF.

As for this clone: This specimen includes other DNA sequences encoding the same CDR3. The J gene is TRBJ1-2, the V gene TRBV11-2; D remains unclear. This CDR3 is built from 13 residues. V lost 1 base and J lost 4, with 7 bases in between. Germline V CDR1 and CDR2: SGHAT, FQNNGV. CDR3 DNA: TGTGCCAGCAGCTTAGGGGAGGGCTATGGCTACACCTTC. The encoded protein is CASSLGEGYGYTF. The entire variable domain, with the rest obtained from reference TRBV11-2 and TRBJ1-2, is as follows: EAGVAQSPRYKIIEKRQSVAFWCNPISGHATLYWYQQILGQGPKLLIQFQNNGVVDDSQLPKDRFSAERLKGVDSTLKIQPAKLEDSAVYLCASSLGEGYGYTFGSGTRLTVV.

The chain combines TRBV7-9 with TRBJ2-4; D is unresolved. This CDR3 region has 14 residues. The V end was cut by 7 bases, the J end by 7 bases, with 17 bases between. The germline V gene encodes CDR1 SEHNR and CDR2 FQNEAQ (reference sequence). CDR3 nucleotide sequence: TGTGCCAGCACCCTTGCTGGACCTGAGAACATTCAGTACTTC. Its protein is CASTLAGPENIQYF.